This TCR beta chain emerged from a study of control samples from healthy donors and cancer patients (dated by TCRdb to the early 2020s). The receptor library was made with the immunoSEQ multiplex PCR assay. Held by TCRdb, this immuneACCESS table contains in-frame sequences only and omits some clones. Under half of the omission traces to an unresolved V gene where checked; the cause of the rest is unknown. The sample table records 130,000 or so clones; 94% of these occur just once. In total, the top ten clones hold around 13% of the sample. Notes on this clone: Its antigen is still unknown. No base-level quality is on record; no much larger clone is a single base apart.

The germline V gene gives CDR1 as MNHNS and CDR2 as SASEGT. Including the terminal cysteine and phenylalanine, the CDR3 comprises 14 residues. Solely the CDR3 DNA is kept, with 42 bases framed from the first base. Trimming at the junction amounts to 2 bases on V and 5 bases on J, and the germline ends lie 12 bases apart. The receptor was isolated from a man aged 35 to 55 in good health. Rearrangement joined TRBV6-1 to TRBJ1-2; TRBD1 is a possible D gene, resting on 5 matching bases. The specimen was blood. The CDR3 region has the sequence CASSEWQGGYGYTF. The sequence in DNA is TGTGCCAGCAGTGAATGGCAGGGAGGTTATGGCTACACCTTC.